Each of the 3 T cell receptor beta chains below was sequenced from the same sample in a study of T cell clonotyping in hematopoietic cell transplantation. Using immunoSEQ multiplex PCR, the repertoire was profiled, and TCRdb retains in-frame clones only, with some absent. This table has roughly 5,000 clones, roughly 88% appearing once. Sequencing was done on a sample of peripheral blood mononuclear cells. These receptors originate from a man aged 35 to 55 in good health. Some clones in this sample may be carry-over from other donors' samples.

The chain combines TRBV2 with TRBJ1-6, with D hard to call. Germline-derived CDR1 and CDR2 are SNHLY and FYNNEI. Trimming removed 4 bases at V and 10 bases at J, with 17 bases between. The CDR3 contains 15 residues. CDR3 sequence reads: CASSVSRFADSPLHF. In DNA, the CDR3 is TGTGCCAGCAGTGTAAGCAGGTTCGCCGACTCACCCCTCCACTTT.

The chain links TRBV7-3 to TRBJ2-1, with TRBD2 matching 7 bases. CDR1 and CDR2 from the germline V gene are SGHTA and FQGTGA. The CDR3 totals 16 residues. V trimming: 0 bases; J trimming: 8 bases; junction bases outside the gene matches: 10. The CDR3, as DNA: TGTGCCAGCAGCTTAACAGCGGGGACTCCTTGGGATGAGCAGTTCTTC. It encodes CASSLTAGTPWDEQFF.

J is TRBJ1-6 and V is TRBV14, with D unresolved. From germline, CDR1 is SGHDN and CDR2 FVKESK. The germline V and J ends were trimmed by 2 bases and 4 bases, with 6 bases remaining between them. The CDR3 runs 14 residues. The CDR3 region has the DNA TGTGCCAGCAGCCAATGGGGTTATAATTCACCCCTCCACTTT. Its translation: CASSQWGYNSPLHF.